This T cell receptor (beta chain) emerged from a study of CD8+CD57+ T cells in acquired aplastic anemia. Background on the study: Sorted CD4+ and CD8+ cells gave an average of approximately 3 ug of DNA. General study points: CD8+ Simpson's diversity in patients was not significantly different from that in controls. Researchers report that around 31 CD8+ CDR3 sequences appeared in both patients and controls.

Genomic DNA was employed as the template in profiling TCR beta VDJ and CDR3. TCRdb used MiXCR to reprocess the reads, holding one entry per CDR3 protein. Found here are roughly 80,000 distinct CDR3 sequences, just over 70% of them singletons; the top ten hold approximately 81%. Comments on this clonotype: Its antigen is unidentified.

By flow cytometry, patients selected for sequencing had shown an expansion of CD8+CD57+ cells. Sequences were obtained from sorted CD4+, CD8+, or CD8+CD57+ T cells (not recorded which) from PBMCs. The TCR sequence derives from a human donor with aplastic anemia.

CDR3 amino acids: CSVLMDGTYEQYF. For the CDR3, the DNA is TGCAGCGTTTTAATGGACGGTACCTACGAGCAGTACTTC. The chain joins TRBV29-1 to TRBJ2-7, with D hard to call. The CDR3 loop spans 13 amino acids. The germline V gene encodes CDR1 SQVTM and CDR2 ANQGSEA. V lost 5 bases and J lost 2, with 13 bases in between.